The 8 T cell receptor beta chains listed next were all sequenced from one sample in a study of T cells in Graves' hyperthyroidism and ophthalmopathy (dated by TCRdb to about 2019). Preparation of the library involved multiplex PCR. For sequencing, an Illumina HiSeq 2000 was employed. The TCR beta CDR3 regions were amplified from the RNA transcripts. The TCR CDR3 was subjected to a first round of RT-PCR using the HTBI primer set and the Qiagen OneStep RT-PCR kit. TCRdb redid the processing of the public reads, applying fastp at Q25 and MiXCR, and retained in-frame beta chains. Each CDR3 protein appears once, grouped with its most common genes and DNA. The sample table lists about 510,000 distinct CDR3 sequences, roughly 45% of them with a count of one. The top ten hold roughly 45% of the sample. Sequencing was carried out using peripheral blood or thyroid tissue (not recorded which). The source of these receptors is an adult woman with Graves' disease, either hyperthyroidism or ophthalmopathy (not recorded which).

This chain joins TRBV7-6 and TRBJ2-5; D may be TRBD1 (6 bases). This CDR3 region has 17 residues. V was pared by 7 bases and J by 4 bases, with 25 bases between. Germline V gene lookup returns CDR1 SGHVS and CDR2 FNYEAQ. In DNA form, the CDR3 reads TGTGCCAGCATCTGCAGCTCTAGGACCGGGACACGAGAGACCCAGTACTTC. Protein: CASICSSRTGTRETQYF. Supplemented by reference TRBV7-6 and TRBJ2-5, the full variable domain reads GAGVSQSPRYKVTKRGQDVALRCDPISGHVSLYWYRQALGQGPEFLTYFNYEAQQDKSGLPNDRFSAERPEGSISTLTIQRTEQRDSAMYRCASICSSRTGTRETQYFGPGTRLLVL.

This clonotype came up many times. The chain combines TRBV29-1 with TRBJ2-7; 7 bases align to TRBD1. The trim removed 7 bases at V and 7 bases at J, leaving 13 bases unmatched. This CDR3 has 13 residues. CDR1 is SQVTM, CDR2 ANQGSEA, per germline. CDR3 sequence reads: CSGRQGWSGEQYF. DNA of the CDR3: TGCAGCGGACGACAGGGCTGGTCTGGGGAGCAGTACTTC.

This chain links TRBV4-2 with TRBJ1-3; D is possibly TRBD1 (6 bases). V shed 1 base and J shed 1 base, with 11 bases lying between them. From germline, CDR1 is LGHNA and CDR2 YNFKEQ. The CDR3 has 16 amino acids. The CDR3 here is CASSQAPGASGNTIYF. The CDR3 DNA reads TGTGCCAGCAGCCAAGCCCCAGGGGCGTCTGGAAACACCATATATTTT.

The V and J genes are TRBV11-2 and TRBJ1-1, with D possibly TRBD1 on 6 matching bases. Trimming left V 4 bases short and J 3 bases short, with 12 bases between. Germline V gives CDR1 SGHAT, CDR2 FQNNGV. The CDR3 is made up of 14 amino acids. For the CDR3, the DNA is TGTGCCAGCAGCTCAACTACAGGGTACACTGAAGCTTTCTTT. Translating it yields CASSSTTGYTEAFF.

This clonotype has only a few counts. The chain joins TRBV7-2 to TRBJ2-1; D perhaps matches TRBD1 (5 bases). From germline, CDR1 is SGHTA and CDR2 FQGNSA. The CDR3 loop spans 14 amino acids. V shed 0 bases and J shed 9 bases, with 12 bases lying between them. The chain's CDR3 is CASSLALGPAEQFF. CDR3 sequence (DNA): TGTGCCAGCAGCTTAGCGCTGGGGCCAGCTGAGCAGTTCTTC.

A few counts support this clonotype. The chain has TRBV2 and TRBJ1-2; no reliable D call. V gave up 6 bases and J gave up 1 base, with 12 bases separating them. The CDR3 totals 14 residues. Germline loops: CDR1 SNHLY, CDR2 FYNNEI. The CDR3 region has the DNA TGTGCCAGCAGCTACGACATGGGTAACTATGGCTACACCTTC. This translates into CASSYDMGNYGYTF.

This clonotype has ten or more counts. This chain's CDR3 is CASSPDSSYGYTF. The CDR3 region has the DNA TGTGCCAGCAGCCCTGACAGCTCTTATGGCTACACCTTC. The rearrangement links TRBV7-2 to TRBJ1-2; a possible D gene is TRBD1 (5 bases). The V end was cut by 5 bases, the J end by 5 bases, with 12 bases between. The CDR3 covers 13 residues. Germline V CDR1 and CDR2: SGHTA, FQGNSA.

The sample holds a few counts of this clonotype. Relative to the germline gene, one junction end is altered; a read error may explain this. V gene TRBV10-3 combines with J gene TRBJ2-7; the match to TRBD1 covers 8 bases. The CDR3 consists of 14 residues. From germline, CDR1 is ENHRY and CDR2 SYGVKD. The CDR3 DNA sequence: TGTGCCAGCAGTGCGGGACAGGTGGGCTACGAGCAGTACTTC. It specifies CASSAGQVGYEQYF.